The clone carrying this T cell receptor (beta chain) was seen once. Its specificity is unknown. V was shortened by 3 bases and J by 1 base, with 22 bases between the two germline ends. CDR1 and CDR2 (germline): LGHDT, YNNKEL (reference sequence). The CDR3 covers 18 residues. The treatment is: approximately 18 received Ad26.COV2.S at low or high dose, single or two shots; about 5 received placebo; per-sample allocation not given. The samples were gathered on day 63 after the first injection of vaccine or placebo. This record comes from a study of Ad26.COV2.S vaccination and SARS-CoV-2 variants. Study in general: Intramuscular Ad26.COV2.S doses were given once or twice, 56 days apart.

Study-wide findings and caveats: The placebo group had lower spike-specific TCR breadth than the vaccine recipients did. Those who received vaccine or placebo ended up with similar non-spike TCR breadth. Assessments of TCR breadth and depth may have underestimated the total T cell responses.

The repertoire was sequenced with immunoSEQ multiplex PCR; TCRdb's copy has only in-frame clones and lacks some. The data hold approximately 450,000 clones, with 80% to 95% observed a single time. This specimen consisted of peripheral blood, obtained in a trial of Ad26.COV2.S vaccine versus placebo. J is TRBJ2-7 and V is TRBV3-1 (or the pseudogene TRBV3-2); a possible D gene is TRBD2 (6 bases). This clonotype was obtained from a person between 18 and 65 years old who received the Ad26.COV2.S COVID-19 vaccine or a placebo. The CDR3 region is CASSQNSRVGGLSYEQYF. DNA of the CDR3: TGTGCCAGCAGCCAGAATTCCAGGGTAGGAGGGCTTTCCTACGAGCAGTACTTC.